This TCR beta chain comes out of a study of OX40 agonist ivuxolimab in advanced cancers. Trimming stripped 5 bases from V and 9 bases from J, with 11 bases between. The CDR3 covers 13 residues. Germline V gives CDR1 SGHTA, CDR2 FQGNSA. Libraries were prepared by immunoSEQ multiplex PCR; TCRdb keeps only in-frame clonotypes and omits some of them. The sample lists 80,000 to 95,000 clones, around 84% seen once, with approximately 1.5% in the top ten. The specimen was CD4+ or CD8+ T cells sorted from blood, collected in a trial of the OX40 agonist ivuxolimab. The chain employs TRBV7-2 and TRBJ1-6; D gene uncertain. This receptor was taken from an adult with an advanced solid tumor such as melanoma, head and neck, liver or kidney cancer. This chain's CDR3 is CASSPIKSSPLHF. In DNA form, the CDR3 reads TGTGCCAGCAGCCCTATTAAGAGTTCACCCCTCCACTTT.